This T cell receptor beta chain stems from a study of blood T cells in healthy people across ages. With 6 bases clipped from V and 7 bases from J, the junction kept 6 bases outside the gene matches. The CDR3 totals 15 residues. Sample-barcoded 5' priming and a J-beta primer mix drove a second PCR of 7 to 11 cycles. Each CDR3 protein is one row after TCRdb ran MiXCR on the 5' RACE reads. The table includes about 640,000 distinct CDR3 sequences, about 28% detected once. This TCR came from a woman older than 75 in good health. The chain is built from TRBV12-3 or TRBV12-4 and TRBJ1-4, with 12 bases identical to TRBD1. The material sequenced was blood. In nucleotides, the CDR3 is TGTGCCAGCAGGGGACAGGGGGCGCTCGGTGAAAAACTGTTTTTT. It is translated as CASRGQGALGEKLFF.